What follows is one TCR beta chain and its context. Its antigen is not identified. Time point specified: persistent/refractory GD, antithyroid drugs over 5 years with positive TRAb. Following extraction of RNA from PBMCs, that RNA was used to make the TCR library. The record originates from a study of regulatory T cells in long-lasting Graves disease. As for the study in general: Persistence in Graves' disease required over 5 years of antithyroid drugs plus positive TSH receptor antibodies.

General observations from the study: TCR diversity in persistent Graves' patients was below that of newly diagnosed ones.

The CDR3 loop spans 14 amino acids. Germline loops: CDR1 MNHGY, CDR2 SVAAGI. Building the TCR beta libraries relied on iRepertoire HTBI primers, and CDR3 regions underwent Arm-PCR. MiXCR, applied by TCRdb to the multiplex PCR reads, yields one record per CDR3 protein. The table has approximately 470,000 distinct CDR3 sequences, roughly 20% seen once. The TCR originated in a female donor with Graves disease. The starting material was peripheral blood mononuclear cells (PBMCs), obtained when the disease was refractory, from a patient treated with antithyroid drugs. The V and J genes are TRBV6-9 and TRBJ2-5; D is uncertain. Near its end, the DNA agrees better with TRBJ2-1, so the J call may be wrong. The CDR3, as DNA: TGTGCCAGCAGTTCCTCCTCATCCTGGAATGAGCAGTTCTTC. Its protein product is CASSSSSSWNEQFF.